This T cell receptor (beta chain) was obtained from a study of blood T cell dynamics during melanoma immunotherapy. Study as a whole: Standard first-line treatment here was pembrolizumab or nivolumab plus ipilimumab in metastatic melanoma. Study-level results: PBMC repertoires of eventual disease-control patients split at W3 into clonality or diversity gains.

J gave up 2 bases and V 5 bases, and 7 bases lay outside the gene matches. The CDR3 has 16 amino acids. Germline CDR1 is SGHTA and CDR2 is FQGNSA. Every bulk PBMC sample received the same 350 ng of DNA. Generated by immunoSEQ multiplex PCR, the TCRdb table keeps only in-frame clones and is missing some. The sample carries roughly 6,600 clones, 70% to 90% recorded once. Time point noted: week 3, after first cycle of checkpoint inhibitor. No patient had earlier systemic cancer treatment, concurrent immunosuppressants, or another active cancer. Worth noting for this clone: Antigen specificity is unknown.

The sample was blood, taken from a patient treated with checkpoint blockade. The J gene is TRBJ2-1, the V gene TRBV7-2; 9 bases are shared with TRBD2. This sequence originates from a human donor with melanoma. Some clones in this sample may be carry-over from other donors' samples. In DNA, the CDR3 is TGTGCCAGCAGCGATAGCGGGGGTCGCCCCTACAATGAGCAGTTCTTC. Protein sequence: CASSDSGGRPYNEQFF.